This T cell receptor (beta chain) was sequenced during a study of T cell clones after liver transplantation (dated by TCRdb to between 2019 and 2020). General notes on the study: Samples were obtained from ITN030ST, a randomized trial in which withdrawal of immunosuppression was attempted within 2 years of liver transplantation. After a pre-transplant mixed lymphocyte reaction, TCRbeta sequencing was used to pinpoint donor-reactive T cell clones, which were subsequently tracked in post-transplant blood. Third party-reactive TCRbeta sequences from pre-transplant MLRs were also identified as an antigen-independent comparator for donor-reactive sequences. Three of the eight recipients were HCV-positive; the others were transplanted for non-autoimmune, non-viral indications. Until randomization at 12-24 months post-transplant, subjects were given standard immunosuppression, with no induction therapy. Tolerance meant complete immunosuppression withdrawal for at least one year without liver enzymes rising beyond twice the upper limit of normal. Blood samples were collected pre-transplant, pre-randomization before withdrawal, and post-randomization after either full withdrawal or failed withdrawal. Of the 8 liver transplant recipients making up the studied cohort, 3 were classified as tolerant and 5 as non-tolerant. Study-wide findings and limitations: The conclusions were considered preliminary, being limited by small, heterogeneous patient numbers and non-standardized post-transplant time points. Without allograft tissue specimens, donor-reactive T cells may have migrated into the graft rather than being deleted. The decline in donor-reactive sequences exceeded the decline in third party-reactive sequences, suggesting partial antigen-specific deletion that was unrelated to withdrawal success. In 5 of 8 subjects, circulating donor-reactive CD4 TCRbeta sequences decreased significantly after transplant, regardless of tolerance or HCV status. Low numbers of available donor cells limited the measurable donor-reactive repertoire in two subjects. Once repertoire turnover was taken into account, donor-reactive detection showed a significant reduction for CD4 in 7 of 8 subjects and for CD8 in 8 of 8.

Thawed unstimulated PBMCs were stained for CD3, CD4 and CD8 and FACS-sorted into CD3+CD4+ and CD3+CD8+ populations. All 8 studied subjects were randomized to withdrawal of immunosuppression. The Qiagen DNeasy Blood and Tissue Kit was used for isolation of genomic DNA. Using immunoSEQ, frozen genomic DNA was subjected to high-throughput TCRbeta CDR3 sequencing, a process that included PCR amplification, mapping, bias correction and internal controls. Per the source publication's procedure: Only productive rearrangements were retained, and each unique TCRbeta sequence was defined by its CDR3 nucleotide sequence together with its V and J gene. For a sequence to be called donor-reactive, it needed a frequency of at least 0.01% and at least 5-fold expansion in CFSE-low cells compared with unstimulated pre-transplant cells. Minimum frequency thresholds were set for each subject based on the unstimulated sample with the lowest template count, ensuring at least 90% detection power. Jensen-Shannon divergence between the top 1000 TCRbeta sequences post- versus pre-transplant served as the measure of repertoire turnover. Two-sided Fisher's exact tests were used to test for changes in the detection of donor-reactive sequences. TCRdb mirrors the immuneACCESS table, restricted to in-frame sequences. Some clones are absent from its copies; in checked studies, under half trace to an unresolved V gene, and the reason for the others is unknown. V, J and clone size are taken as reported in that table, and D and trimming were inferred from the DNA itself. This sample holds fewer than 20,000 clones; 80% to 90% were observed only once. The ten largest make up roughly 13% of the sample.

A remark on this clone: Its antigen is currently not known. No base-level quality is on record; no much larger clone is a single base apart.

V is pared back by 2 bases and J by 0 bases, with 9 bases lying between the germline termini. The CDR3 goes from the cysteine to the phenylalanine over 14 residues. The retained sequence is limited to the CDR3, 42 bases, with the frame set at the first base. For CDR1 and CDR2, the germline V gene lists SGHRS and YFSETQ. The chain couples TRBV5-1 to TRBJ2-7, with a tentative D gene TRBD1 over 6 matching bases. The material sequenced was CD8+ T cells from blood, taken around 42 months after liver transplant. The TCR sequence derives from a human patient who received a liver transplant. Some T cells seen after a transplant may have their origin in the graft donor. The DNA sequence reads TGCGCCAGCAGCTTCGGGACAAACTCCTACGAGCAGTACTTC. The resulting protein is CASSFGTNSYEQYF.